Listed below are T cell receptor beta chains from one sample, sequenced in a study of cytomegalovirus exposure and HLA in healthy donors. The assay was immunoSEQ multiplex PCR, and TCRdb's table has in-frame clones only and misses some. The sample gives about 180,000 clones, approximately 80% of which show up once; more than 0.95% is in the top ten. The sample consisted of PBMCs. The receptors derive from a girl aged 2 to 10 in good health and CMV-seropositive. Both conserved end residues are part of each CDR3. Fields, in order: clone size, D gene, J gene, V gene, CDR3 DNA, CDR3 protein. A D gene is named only where the DNA matches it firmly. Expanded clones get a size class; other rows say once, few or many, or leave the size out.

.	TRBD2	TRBJ2-1	TRBV7-6	TGTGCCAGCAGCTTATCGGGGGGGGGCCCCAATGAGCAGTTCTTC	CASSLSGGGPNEQFF
once	.	TRBJ1-1	TRBV11-2	TGTGCCAGCAGCAGAGAGAGGAACACTGAAGCTTTCTTT	CASSRERNTEAFF
.	.	TRBJ2-6	TRBV5-1	TGCGCCAGCAGTTGGACCCCGGGGGACGGGGCCAACGTCCTGACTTTC	CASSWTPGDGANVLTF
few	.	TRBJ1-3	TRBV20-1	TGCAGTGCTGTGTTTAAAAACACCATATATTTT	CSAVFKNTIYF
.	.	TRBJ2-1	TRBV11-2	TGTGCCAGCAGCCCGCACCCCAGTGAGCAGTTCTTC	CASSPHPSEQFF
.	TRBD1	TRBJ1-5	TRBV10-1	TGCGCCAGCAGTGAGCAAGGGGGCCAGCCCCAGCATTTT	CASSEQGGQPQHF
.	TRBD1	TRBJ2-1	TRBV2	TGTGCCAGCAGTGGGGGACAGGGGATTTCGTATGAGCAGTTCTTC	CASSGGQGISYEQFF
.	.	TRBJ2-7	TRBV6-1	TGTGCCAGCAGTGGACCACAGGTCAGCTCCTACGAGCAGTACTTC	CASSGPQVSSYEQYF
.	.	TRBJ1-5	TRBV19	TGTGCCAGTAGTATGCCGGGGGGGGTCCAGCCCCAGCATTTT	CASSMPGGVQPQHF
.	TRBD1	TRBJ1-1	TRBV30	TGTGCCTGGGAACCGGGACAGAGCATAAATGAAGCTTTCTTT	CAWEPGQSINEAFF
few	.	TRBJ1-2	TRBV4-1	TGCGCCAGCAGCCAAGTGATGGCGGGGAACGGCTACACCTTC	CASSQVMAGNGYTF
.	TRBD2	TRBJ2-7	TRBV5-4	TGTGCCAGCAGCTTCGCGGGGGGAAGGAGCTCCTACGAGCAGTACTTC	CASSFAGGRSSYEQYF
.	.	TRBJ1-4	TRBV14	TGTGCCAGCAGCCAAACCTTACTACAGGGAGCTAATGAAAAACTGTTTTTT	CASSQTLLQGANEKLFF
.	.	TRBJ2-6	TRBV5-1	TGCGCCAGCAGCCGAGGAGATGCTGGGGCCAACGTCCTGACTTTC	CASSRGDAGANVLTF
.	TRBD2	TRBJ2-1	TRBV18	TGTGCCAGCTCACCACCGGGGCTAGCGGGAGGCAATGAGCAGTTCTTC	CASSPPGLAGGNEQFF
.	.	TRBJ1-2	TRBV5-1	TGCGCCAGCAGCTCGCCCTTGACAGGATCGGGATATGGCTACACCTTC	CASSSPLTGSGYGYTF
.	.	TRBJ2-4	TRBV19	TGTGCCAGTAGTATGCGGGACAGACTAGCCAAAAACATTCAGTACTTC	CASSMRDRLAKNIQYF
.	.	TRBJ2-3	TRBV5-1	TGCGCCAGCAGCTGGGGCCCCCTCGCGGGACTCACAGATACGCAGTATTTT	CASSWGPLAGLTDTQYF
.	.	TRBJ1-2	TRBV28	TGTGCCAGCAGTTTGGCGGCAGATATTGGTGGCTACACCTTC	CASSLAADIGGYTF
once	TRBD1	TRBJ2-7	TRBV9	TGTGCCAGCAGCGCTCAACCGGGACAGACCTACGAGCAGTACTTC	CASSAQPGQTYEQYF
.	TRBD1	TRBJ2-7	TRBV7-3	TGTGCCAGCATCCCGGGACAGGGCTTCACGCAGTACTTC	CASIPGQGFTQYF
.	.	TRBJ2-1	TRBV5-6	TGTGCCAGCAGTTCTGGGACTGGAGTGAACGATGAGCAGTTCTTC	CASSSGTGVNDEQFF
.	.	TRBJ1-3	TRBV25-1	TGTGCCAGCAGTGTTCAGGGGAGAAGTGGGGACACCATATATTTT	CASSVQGRSGDTIYF
few	.	TRBJ1-2	TRBV5-4	TGTGCCAGCAGCTCGGGAGCGAACTATGGCTACACCTTC	CASSSGANYGYTF
.	.	TRBJ2-5	TRBV28	TGTGCCAGTCAAGGGGCGGACCAAGAGACCCAGTACTTC	CASQGADQETQYF
.	.	TRBJ1-2	TRBV4-1	TGCGCCAGCAGCCAACGCGTTGACGGAGCTAACTATGGCTACACCTTC	CASSQRVDGANYGYTF
.	TRBD2	TRBJ2-7	TRBV6-5	TGTGCCAGCAGGAAAGCGGGAGCCCACGAGCAGTACTTC	CASRKAGAHEQYF
.	TRBD1	TRBJ1-1	TRBV6-5	TGTGCCAGCCGAGGGGGCCCTGAAGCTTTCTTT	CASRGGPEAFF
.	.	TRBJ2-7	TRBV19	TGTGCCAGTAGTTCGGAGGACTACCCCTACGAGCAGTACTTC	CASSSEDYPYEQYF
.	.	TRBJ2-1	TRBV28	TGTGCCAGCAGTTTACCCAGGTGGGAGGCCCGGGAGCAGTTCTTC	CASSLPRWEAREQFF
.	TRBD1	TRBJ1-1	TRBV6-5	TGTGCCAGCAGTTACTCTTTGACAGGGCTAGCTTTCTTT	CASSYSLTGLAFF
once	TRBD1	TRBJ1-2	TRBV4-2	TGTGCCAGCAGCCAAATGGCGGGGACAGGGGTTAACTATGGCTACACCTTC	CASSQMAGTGVNYGYTF
.	.	TRBJ1-2	TRBV28	TGTGCCAGCAGTACGCCCCGGGACATCCCTAACTATGGCTACACCTTC	CASSTPRDIPNYGYTF